The 22 T cell receptor beta chains in this list originate from one sample, sequenced in a study of control samples from healthy donors and cancer patients. The table came from immunoSEQ multiplex PCR; TCRdb's copy has only in-frame clones and leaves some out. This sample yields about 150,000 clones, of which over 85% are seen a single time; under 7% belongs to the top ten. Sample: blood. The receptors here all came from a man between 18 and 29 years old in good health.

The chain couples TRBV6-6 to TRBJ1-1; maybe TRBD1 (5 bases). The V end lost 2 bases, the J end lost 0 bases, and 7 bases lay between the germline ends. The CDR3 has 14 residues. CDR1 and CDR2 from the germline V gene are MNHNY and SVGAGI (reference sequence). CDR3 protein: CASSYEGMNTEAFF. The DNA for the CDR3 is TGTGCCAGCAGTTACGAGGGGATGAACACTGAAGCTTTCTTT.

This clone was counted once. The V and J genes are TRBV20-1 and TRBJ1-1; possibly TRBD1 for D (5 bases). The CDR3 has 17 amino acids. Between the trimmed V and J ends, which lost 3 bases and 4 bases, there was a span of 24 bases. Germline V gene lookup returns CDR1 DFQATT and CDR2 SNEGSKA (reference sequence). The DNA of the CDR3 is TGCAGTGCTAGTGGACCCGGGACTTCCGGAACAGTCACTGAAGCTTTCTTT. As protein: CSASGPGTSGTVTEAFF.

The chain is built from TRBV14 and TRBJ1-3; D may be TRBD1 (5 bases). This CDR3 is built from 16 residues. CDR1 is SGHDN and CDR2 is FVKESK in the germline V gene. V was trimmed by 5 bases and J by 0 bases, leaving 14 bases between them. The CDR3 protein is CASSGATLPSGNTIYF. The CDR3 nucleotides read TGTGCCAGCAGCGGGGCCACACTACCCTCTGGAAACACCATATATTTT.

The chain combines TRBV5-4 with TRBJ2-1; D unresolved. The CDR3 is 12 amino acids. V shed 0 bases and J shed 8 bases, with 6 bases lying between them. The germline V gene has CDR1 SGHNT and CDR2 YYREEE (reference sequence). DNA for the CDR3: TGTGCCAGCAGCTTGGAGGGTGATGAGCAGTTCTTC. Its translation is CASSLEGDEQFF.

The chain couples TRBV5-8 to TRBJ1-5; D is possibly TRBD1 (5 bases). Germline V lookup: CDR1 SGHTS, CDR2 YDEGEE. V was pared by 4 bases and J by 1 base, with 18 bases between. The CDR3 runs 17 residues. The CDR3 loop is CASSPEFTGGSNQPQHF. For the CDR3, the DNA is TGTGCCAGCAGCCCTGAATTCACCGGGGGAAGCAATCAGCCCCAGCATTTT.

In DNA form, the CDR3 reads TGTGCCAGCAGCTTAACCCCGACAGGGAATCCCGGGGAGCTGTTTTTT. Protein sequence: CASSLTPTGNPGELFF. The rearrangement uses TRBV7-3 and TRBJ2-2; 7 bases agree with TRBD1. The CDR3 extends over 16 amino acids. Germline CDR1 SGHTA, CDR2 FQGTGA. The ends lost 0 bases at V and 6 bases at J; junction bases unmatched: 7.

This chain links TRBV5-1 with TRBJ2-1, with TRBD2 matching over 10 bases. The CDR3 covers 14 residues. Germline loops: CDR1 SGHRS, CDR2 YFSETQ. With 4 bases clipped from V and 7 bases from J, the junction kept 5 bases outside the gene matches. CDR3 nucleotide sequence: TGCGCCAGCAGCGACCGGACTAGCGGAAATGAGCAGTTCTTC. This sequence encodes CASSDRTSGNEQFF.

This clone showed up just once. The V call is TRBV7-3, the J call TRBJ2-1; 10 bases match TRBD2. The germline V gene has CDR1 SGHTA and CDR2 FQGTGA. The CDR3 runs 16 residues. V dropped 5 bases and J dropped 9; count of bases not matched to a gene: 13. CDR3 sequence reads: CASSKGAGGVSSEQFF. The CDR3 DNA is TGTGCCAGCAGCAAAGGAGCGGGAGGGGTCTCCAGTGAGCAGTTCTTC. Complete variable domain (other parts from reference TRBV7-3 and TRBJ2-1): GAGVSQTPSNKVTEKGKYVELRCDPISGHTALYWYRQSLGQGPEFLIYFQGTGAADDSGLPNDRFFAVRPEGSVSTLKIQRTERGDSAVYLCASSKGAGGVSSEQFFGPGTRLTVL.

The rearrangement links TRBV5-1 to TRBJ1-1; D unclear. Looked up from germline, CDR1 is SGHRS and CDR2 is YFSETQ. CDR3 length equals 18 residues. Trimming removed 0 bases from V and 0 bases from J, with 18 bases in between. The CDR3: CASSLGFRENLMNTEAFF. The CDR3 nucleotides read TGCGCCAGCAGCTTGGGTTTCAGAGAAAACTTGATGAACACTGAAGCTTTCTTT.

The chain has TRBV7-3 and TRBJ2-5; D unclear. The CDR3 contains 17 residues. Germline loops: CDR1 SGHTA, CDR2 FQGTGA. V was cut by 1 base and J by 3 bases, with 18 bases left in between. The CDR3 loop is CASSLSPRVVGKETQYF. CDR3 in DNA: TGTGCCAGCAGCTTAAGCCCCCGGGTGGTGGGGAAAGAGACCCAGTACTTC.

V gene TRBV30 combines with J gene TRBJ2-7; tentatively, D is TRBD1 (6 bases). The germline V gene encodes CDR1 GTSNPN and CDR2 SVGIG (reference sequence). The length of the CDR3 is 14 residues. V lost 4 bases to trimming and J lost 4 bases, with 17 bases between them. The CDR3 loop reads CAWNPLTGNYEQYF. The CDR3 DNA is TGTGCCTGGAATCCATTGACAGGAAATTACGAGCAGTACTTC.

The chain carries TRBV5-4 and TRBJ2-3, with 8 positions matching TRBD2. Germline V gives CDR1 SGHNT, CDR2 YYREEE (reference sequence). The CDR3 spans 18 residues. V shed 4 bases and J 2 bases; nucleotides not matched to a gene: 15. The DNA of the CDR3 is TGTGCCAGCAGCGAAGGGGTTAGCGGGGTGGGAGTCACAGATACGCAGTATTTT. Translated: CASSEGVSGVGVTDTQYF.

V and J are TRBV9 and TRBJ1-5, with D unresolved. Per the germline V gene, CDR1 is SGDLS and CDR2 is YYNGEE. The CDR3 is 15 residues long. V was cut by 0 bases and J by 5 bases, with 12 bases left in between. The CDR3 loop is CASSVDFRGHQPQHF. DNA for the CDR3: TGTGCCAGCAGCGTAGACTTCCGTGGTCATCAGCCCCAGCATTTT.

Here the CDR3 reads CASTPDRGGATEAFF. CDR3 nucleotides: TGTGCCAGCACTCCCGACCGGGGGGGGGCGACTGAAGCTTTCTTT. The gene calls are TRBV28 and TRBJ1-1; D is perhaps TRBD1 (6 bases). The germline gives CDR1 MDHEN, CDR2 SYDVKM. This CDR3 has 15 amino acids. The V end was cut by 7 bases, the J end by 5 bases, with 20 bases between.

This clone was picked up one time. V gene TRBV19 combines with J gene TRBJ1-2, with D tentatively TRBD1 (6 bases). The germline V gene encodes CDR1 LNHDA and CDR2 SQIVND (reference sequence). V dropped 6 bases and J dropped 3 bases, with 11 bases sitting between them. The CDR3 sequence is 13 residues long. CDR3 sequence reads: CASRGAMDYGYTF. The CDR3 DNA reads as TGTGCCAGTAGGGGGGCTATGGACTATGGCTACACCTTC.

The chain recombines TRBV6-6 with TRBJ1-6, with D perhaps matching TRBD1 (5 bases). The CDR3 consists of 13 residues. Trimming pared 7 bases from V and 6 bases from J, leaving 10 bases between. Germline CDR1 and CDR2: MNHNY and SVGAGI (reference sequence). The CDR3 nucleotides read TGTGCCAGCATCCAAGGGACTAATTCACCCCTCCACTTT. Its protein product is CASIQGTNSPLHF.

This clone was counted a single time. The CDR3 sequence is CASIPHPRGRHGYTF. The CDR3 DNA sequence: TGTGCCAGCATCCCCCACCCCCGGGGGCGACATGGCTACACCTTC. The chain employs TRBV7-2 and TRBJ1-2; maybe TRBD1 (6 bases). The germline V and J ends were trimmed by 7 bases and 6 bases, with 21 bases remaining between them. Germline V gene data show CDR1 as SGHTA and CDR2 as FQGNSA. The CDR3 has 15 amino acids.

CDR3 loop: CASSIFSPTGLADTQYF. CDR3 DNA sequence: TGTGCCAGTAGTATTTTTTCACCGACAGGGCTCGCAGATACGCAGTATTTT. The rearrangement joins TRBV19 to TRBJ2-3; 7 bases are shared with TRBD1. The CDR3 has 17 amino acids. After removal of 3 bases from V and 4 bases from J, the junction contained 13 bases not matched to a gene. Per the germline V gene, CDR1 is LNHDA and CDR2 is SQIVND (reference sequence).

The rearrangement uses TRBV4-1 and TRBJ1-4; tentatively, D is TRBD1 (5 bases). CDR1 is MGHRA, CDR2 YSYEKL, per germline. The CDR3 length is 14 residues. Trimming removed 4 bases at V and 6 bases at J, with 12 bases between. CDR3 sequence: CASSPQGGDEKLFF. In DNA, the CDR3 is TGCGCCAGCAGCCCTCAGGGAGGAGATGAAAAACTGTTTTTT.

V gene TRBV11-2 combines with J gene TRBJ1-6; no clear D gene. CDR1 SGHAT and CDR2 FQNNGV come from the germline V gene. V dropped 0 bases and J dropped 9 bases, with 6 bases sitting between them. This CDR3 has 13 residues. CDR3 sequence reads: CASSLDESSPLHF. DNA for the CDR3: TGTGCCAGCAGCTTAGATGAGAGTTCACCCCTCCACTTT.

The chain is built from TRBV19 and TRBJ1-1, with a weak D call TRBD1 (5 bases). V was pared by 5 bases and J by 3 bases, with 16 bases between. Germline CDR1 LNHDA, CDR2 SQIVND (reference sequence). The CDR3 is 15 amino acids. The CDR3 coding sequence is TGTGCCAGTAGTCGTTCTCGGACAAATTACACTGAAGCTTTCTTT. Amino acid sequence: CASSRSRTNYTEAFF. Variable domain in full (rest from reference TRBV19 and TRBJ1-1): DGGITQSPKYLFRKEGQNVTLSCEQNLNHDAMYWYRQDPGQGLRLIYYSQIVNDFQKGDIAEGYSVSREKKESFPLTVTSAQKNPTAFYLCASSRSRTNYTEAFFGQGTRLTVV.

This chain connects TRBV7-9 to TRBJ1-5, with D hard to call. The CDR3 loop spans 11 amino acids. Trimming removed 11 bases at V and 5 bases at J, with 10 bases between. The germline V gene encodes CDR1 SEHNR and CDR2 FQNEAQ (reference sequence). The CDR3 DNA sequence: TGTGCCGAAGGAATGGATCAGCCCCAGCATTTT. This sequence encodes CAEGMDQPQHF. The full variable domain, with the rest looked up from reference TRBV7-9 and TRBJ1-5, is DTGVSQNPRHKITKRGQNVTFRCDPISEHNRLYWYRQTLGQGPEFLTYFQNEAQLEKSRLLSDRFSAERPKGSFSTLEIQRTEQGDSAMYLCAEGMDQPQHFGDGTRLSIL.